These 21 T cell receptor beta chains came from one sample sequenced in a study of blood T cell repertoires in COVID-19. Clones were sequenced by immunoSEQ multiplex PCR, and TCRdb holds only the in-frame ones, with some missing. Found here are about 290,000 clones, around 88% of them singletons; the top ten hold approximately 4.2%. Sequenced: peripheral blood. Source of these receptors: a man aged 40-49 years with acute or convalescent COVID-19.

Comment on this clone: The junction shows a germline mismatch at one end, possibly a read error. The V and J genes are TRBV5-1 and TRBJ2-7; TRBD2 agrees at 13 bases. Germline CDR1 is SGHRS and CDR2 is YFSETQ. The CDR3 has 17 residues. The chain's CDR3 is CASSLVTSGGASNEQYF. Here the CDR3 DNA reads TGCGCCAGCAGCTTGGTAACTAGCGGGGGGGCCTCCAACGAGCAGTACTTC.

This clone occurred once. The gene calls are TRBV27 and TRBJ1-2; D perhaps matches TRBD1 (5 bases). This CDR3 is 13 amino acids long. The V end was cut by 2 bases, the J end by 6 bases, with 10 bases between. CDR1 MNHEY and CDR2 SMNVEV come from the germline V gene (reference sequence). CDR3 DNA: TGTGCCAGCAGTTTAAGGCAGGGCGATGGCTACACCTTC. It encodes CASSLRQGDGYTF.

The chain links TRBV15 to TRBJ2-6, with TRBD1 matching 9 bases. CDR1 is LNHNV, CDR2 YYDKDF, per germline (reference sequence). J gave up 4 bases and V 3 bases, and 4 bases lay outside the gene matches. This CDR3 has 16 residues. The CDR3 sequence: CATSSWTGAGANVLTF. The DNA of the CDR3 is TGTGCCACCAGCAGTTGGACAGGGGCCGGGGCCAACGTCCTGACTTTC.

V is TRBV28 and J is TRBJ2-3, with D maybe TRBD2 (6 bases). The V gene's germline CDR1 is MDHEN and CDR2 SYDVKM. V was cut by 7 bases and J by 3 bases, with 20 bases left in between. This CDR3 contains 16 residues. This chain's CDR3 is CASTLVGAGRTDTQYF. The DNA for the CDR3 is TGTGCCAGCACTCTAGTCGGGGCGGGGAGGACAGATACGCAGTATTTT.

The chain has TRBV24-1 and TRBJ2-2, with 7 bases identical to TRBD1. The germline V gene has CDR1 KGHDR and CDR2 SFDVKD. The length of the CDR3 is 16 residues. With V trimmed by 5 bases and J by 3 bases, 8 bases remained unmatched. CDR3 DNA: TGTGCCACCAGTGGGTTTCCAGGGGGAGACACCGGGGAGCTGTTTTTT. This gives the protein CATSGFPGGDTGELFF.

The gene calls are TRBV2 and TRBJ2-7; maybe TRBD2 (6 bases). The CDR3 is 12 residues long. V was pared by 9 bases and J by 3 bases, with 12 bases between. Germline V gene sequence: CDR1 SNHLY, CDR2 FYNNEI. This CDR3 is CASRGTDYEQYF. The CDR3, as DNA: TGTGCCAGTCGGGGGACGGACTACGAGCAGTACTTC. Combining the CDR3 with reference TRBV2 and TRBJ2-7 gives the whole variable domain EPEVTQTPSHQVTQMGQEVILRCVPISNHLYFYWYRQILGQKVEFLVSFYNNEISEKSEIFDDQFSVERPDGSNFTLKIRSTKLEDSAMYFCASRGTDYEQYFGPGTRLTVT.

The chain joins TRBV12-5 to TRBJ1-1; D is uncertain. This CDR3 is 13 amino acids long. V lost 7 bases to trimming and J lost 1 base, with 10 bases between them. Germline V CDR1 and CDR2: LGHNT, FRNRAP. The CDR3 spells CASARGSNTEAFF. CDR3 nucleotide sequence: TGTGCTAGTGCCCGAGGATCGAACACTGAAGCTTTCTTT. The variable domain in full, with the rest retrieved from reference TRBV12-5 and TRBJ1-1, is DARVTQTPRHKVTEMGQEVTMRCQPILGHNTVFWYRQTMMQGLELLAYFRNRAPLDDSGMPKDRFSAEMPDATLATLKIQPSEPRDSAVYFCASARGSNTEAFFGQGTRLTVV.

This clone was recorded only once. The chain combines TRBV7-6 with TRBJ2-5; TRBD1 might be the D (5 bases). Per germline, CDR1 SGHVS and CDR2 FNYEAQ. V was clipped by 1 base and J by 5 bases, with 14 bases between them. This CDR3 comprises 15 residues. The CDR3 nucleotides read TGTGCCAGCAGCTTAGAACCTGGGGCGTGGGAGACCCAGTACTTC. Translation: CASSLEPGAWETQYF.

The chain joins TRBV4-1 to TRBJ2-1, with 7 positions matching TRBD2. CDR1 is MGHRA and CDR2 is YSYEKL in the germline V gene. J was trimmed by 6 bases and V by 0 bases; bases with no gene match: 11. The length of the CDR3 is 17 residues. CDR3 bases: TGCGCCAGCAGCCAAGACCCCCGAGCCTCGGGGGGCAATGAGCAGTTCTTC. It is translated as CASSQDPRASGGNEQFF.

CDR3: CASSQEGGGLDSPLHF. DNA of the CDR3: TGTGCCAGCAGCCAAGAGGGCGGGGGGTTGGATTCACCCCTCCACTTT. This sequence joins TRBV4-2 and TRBJ1-6, with D perhaps matching TRBD1 (5 bases). Deletions cut 0 bases from V and 8 bases from J, with 14 bases between. Per the germline V gene, CDR1 is LGHNA and CDR2 is YNFKEQ. The CDR3 covers 16 residues.

This clone was observed a single time. The rearrangement uses TRBV20-1 and TRBJ2-3; TRBD2 matches at 11 bases. Trimming removed 3 bases from V and 1 base from J; junction bases left unmatched: 3. This CDR3 is built from 15 residues. Looked up from germline, CDR1 is DFQATT and CDR2 is SNEGSKA (reference sequence). DNA of the CDR3: TGCAGTGCTAGTAAACTAGCGGGGGGCACAGATACGCAGTATTTT. As protein: CSASKLAGGTDTQYF.

V is TRBV30 and J is TRBJ1-2, with unresolved D. The V gene's germline CDR1 is GTSNPN and CDR2 SVGIG (reference sequence). V lost 0 bases to trimming and J lost 8 bases, with 13 bases between them. CDR3 size: 13 residues. The CDR3 is CAWSVQPPGGYTF. The CDR3 nucleotides are TGTGCCTGGAGTGTACAGCCTCCAGGCGGCTACACCTTC.

This chain links TRBV11-2 with TRBJ2-7; the D gene is possibly TRBD1 (5 bases). Germline values: CDR1 SGHAT, CDR2 FQNNGV. Trimming pared 2 bases from V and 3 bases from J, leaving 8 bases between. The CDR3 has 13 amino acids. In DNA form, the CDR3 reads TGTGCCAGCAGCTTAAGACAGCTCTACGAGCAGTACTTC. Its translation: CASSLRQLYEQYF.

The chain has TRBV5-4 and TRBJ1-1; D is unclear. Germline V gene lookup returns CDR1 SGHNT and CDR2 YYREEE (reference sequence). The germline V and J ends were trimmed by 3 bases and 8 bases, with 17 bases remaining between them. The CDR3 consists of 14 residues. In DNA, the CDR3 is TGTGCCAGCAGCTCGGGTGGAAATCTGGTAGAAGCTTTCTTT. Translated: CASSSGGNLVEAFF.

This chain connects TRBV27 to TRBJ2-7; TRBD2 might be the D (6 bases). V was clipped by 3 bases and J by 1 base, with 7 bases between them. CDR1 is MNHEY, CDR2 SMNVEV, per germline (reference sequence). This CDR3 comprises 13 residues. The DNA of the CDR3 is TGTGCCAGCAGTTTGCGGGGATCCTACGAGCAGTACTTC. Translated: CASSLRGSYEQYF.

J is TRBJ1-4 and V is TRBV10-3; 9 nucleotides line up with TRBD1. The CDR3 sequence is 17 residues long. CDR1 and CDR2 (germline): ENHRY, SYGVKD. J lost 4 bases, V lost 6 bases, and 12 bases had no gene match. The CDR3 reads CAIRPGTGSKDNEKLFF. DNA of the CDR3: TGTGCCATCAGACCTGGGACAGGGTCGAAGGATAATGAAAAACTGTTTTTT.

This clone showed up just once. The rearrangement joins TRBV6-5 to TRBJ1-6; weak D call: TRBD1 (6 bases). There are 14 residues in the CDR3. Trimming removed 7 bases at V and 11 bases at J, with 18 bases between. Germline V gene lookup returns CDR1 MNHEY and CDR2 SVGAGI. The CDR3 spells CASTDRQGYPPLHF. For the CDR3, the DNA is TGTGCCAGCACCGACAGGCAGGGTTATCCACCCCTCCACTTT.

The table lists this clone with a few counts. The chain is built from TRBV4-1 and TRBJ2-1; no clear D gene. The CDR3 runs to 15 residues. Germline CDR1 and CDR2: MGHRA and YSYEKL. Trimming shortened V by 5 bases and J by 0 bases, and 11 bases separated the two germline ends. The CDR3 DNA reads as TGCGCCAGCAGCACGAGCGACTCCTCCTACAATGAGCAGTTCTTC. Translated, it gives CASSTSDSSYNEQFF.

Remarks on this clone: The sample holds other DNA sequences that translate to the same CDR3. V is TRBV5-1 and J is TRBJ2-1, with TRBD1 identical over 10 bases. V trimming: 0 bases; J trimming: 4 bases; junction bases outside the gene matches: 4. The germline V gene has CDR1 SGHRS and CDR2 YFSETQ. The CDR3 has 16 amino acids. For the CDR3, the DNA is TGCGCCAGCAGCTTGGGTGACAGGGGGCCATACAATGAGCAGTTCTTC. Protein product: CASSLGDRGPYNEQFF.

This chain uses TRBV6-5 with TRBJ1-5; TRBD1 agrees at 9 bases. CDR1 MNHEY and CDR2 SVGAGI come from the germline V gene. V shed 7 bases and J 6 bases; nucleotides not matched to a gene: 7. This CDR3 has 14 amino acids. The CDR3 region has the DNA TGTGCCAGCACCACGACAGGGGGTGGTCAGCCCCAGCATTTT. Its translation is CASTTTGGGQPQHF.

The J gene is TRBJ2-1, the V gene TRBV6-2 or TRBV6-3, with TRBD1 matching 8 bases. The V gene end was trimmed by 6 bases and the J gene end by 4 bases; junction bases not matched to a gene: 8. Germline lookup yields CDR1 MNHEY and CDR2 SVGEGT. CDR3 length: 15 amino acids. The CDR3 DNA reads as TGTGCCAGCAGCCCCCGGGACAGGAGGTACAATGAGCAGTTCTTC. This codes for CASSPRDRRYNEQFF.